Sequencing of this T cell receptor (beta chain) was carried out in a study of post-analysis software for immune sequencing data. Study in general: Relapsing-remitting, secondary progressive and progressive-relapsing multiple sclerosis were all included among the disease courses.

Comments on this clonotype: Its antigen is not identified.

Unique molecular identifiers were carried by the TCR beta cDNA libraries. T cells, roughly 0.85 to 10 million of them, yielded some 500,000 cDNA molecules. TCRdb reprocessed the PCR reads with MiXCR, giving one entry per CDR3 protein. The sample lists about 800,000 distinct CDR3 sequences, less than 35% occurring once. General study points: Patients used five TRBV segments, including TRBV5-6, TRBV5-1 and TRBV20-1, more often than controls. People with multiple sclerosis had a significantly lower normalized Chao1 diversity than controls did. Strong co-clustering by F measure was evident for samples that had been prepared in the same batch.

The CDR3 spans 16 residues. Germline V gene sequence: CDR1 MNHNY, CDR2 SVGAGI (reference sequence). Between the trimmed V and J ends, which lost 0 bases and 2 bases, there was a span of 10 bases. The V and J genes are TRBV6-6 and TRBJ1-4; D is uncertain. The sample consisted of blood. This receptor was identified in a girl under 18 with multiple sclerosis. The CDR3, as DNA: TGTGCCAGCAGTTACTCTTTGGAACCCACTAATGAAAAACTGTTTTTT. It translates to CASSYSLEPTNEKLFF.